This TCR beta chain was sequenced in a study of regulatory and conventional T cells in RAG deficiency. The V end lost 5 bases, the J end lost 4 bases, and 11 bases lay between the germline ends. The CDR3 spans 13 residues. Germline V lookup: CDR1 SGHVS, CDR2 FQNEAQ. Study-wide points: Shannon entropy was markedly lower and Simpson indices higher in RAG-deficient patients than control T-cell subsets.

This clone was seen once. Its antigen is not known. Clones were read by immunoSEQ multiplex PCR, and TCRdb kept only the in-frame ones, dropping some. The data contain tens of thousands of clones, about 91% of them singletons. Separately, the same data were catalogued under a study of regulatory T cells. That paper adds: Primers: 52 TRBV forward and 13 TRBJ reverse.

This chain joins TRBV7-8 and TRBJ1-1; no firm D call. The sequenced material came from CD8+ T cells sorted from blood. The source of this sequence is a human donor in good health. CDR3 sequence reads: CASSELGSTEAFF. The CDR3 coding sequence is TGTGCCAGCAGCGAACTAGGGTCCACTGAAGCTTTCTTT.